The 30 T cell receptor beta chains reported below all come from one sample, sequenced in a study of human T cells and chemical hapten exposure. Time point indicated: healthy volunteer bleed at 2 weeks. Unfractionated whole blood yielded the extracted total RNA. Using its own MiXCR run on the RACE reads, TCRdb lists one record per CDR3 protein. The sample consists of over 100,000 distinct CDR3 sequences, more than 7.5% of them appearing once. The sequencing input was whole blood. All receptors derive from a male donor in good health. Some clones in this sample may be carry-over from other donors' samples.

This clonotype was recorded a few times. The chain links TRBV6-6 to TRBJ2-5, with TRBD1 as a possible D gene (6 bases). The germline CDR1 and CDR2 sequences are MNHNY and SVGAGI (reference sequence). Trimming pared 2 bases from V and 7 bases from J, leaving 23 bases between. The CDR3 is 17 amino acids. Written as DNA, the CDR3 is TGTGCCAGCAGTTACGGCCAAATAGAGGGGGAACGGGGGACCCAGTACTTC. As protein: CASSYGQIEGERGTQYF.

This clonotype was counted at least ten times. V gene TRBV15 combines with J gene TRBJ1-5; unclear D gene. Deletions cut 0 bases from V and 4 bases from J, with 10 bases between. The germline CDR1 and CDR2 sequences are LNHNV and YYDKDF (reference sequence). CDR3 length equals 15 residues. In DNA, the CDR3 is TGTGCCACCAGCAGAGACAGAGGCAGTAATCAGCCCCAGCATTTT. This translates into CATSRDRGSNQPQHF.

This clonotype was seen more than once but under ten times. The chain has TRBV6-2 or TRBV6-3 and TRBJ2-4, with D hard to call. The CDR3 totals 12 residues. CDR1 and CDR2 from the germline V gene are MNHEY and SVGEGT. The V end lost 4 bases, the J end lost 3 bases, and 4 bases lay between the germline ends. In DNA, the CDR3 is TGTGCCAGCAGTTGGGGCAAAAACATTCAGTACTTC. Protein: CASSWGKNIQYF.

This chain uses TRBV5-1 with TRBJ1-5; D is uncertain. Germline loops: CDR1 SGHRS, CDR2 YFSETQ. The V gene lost 0 bases and the J gene lost 6 bases, with 7 bases spanning the gap. The CDR3 spans 13 residues. CDR3: CASSLAGIQPQHF. The CDR3 nucleotides read TGCGCCAGCAGCTTGGCCGGCATTCAGCCCCAGCATTTT.

This clonotype appeared a few times. This sequence joins TRBV19 and TRBJ2-1; 9 bases align to TRBD2. V lost 9 bases and J lost 3; bases outside the gene matches: 6. The CDR3 totals 14 residues. CDR1 and CDR2 (germline): LNHDA, SQIVND (reference sequence). CDR3 amino acids: CASQNSGGYNEQFF. The CDR3, as DNA: TGTGCCAGCCAAAATAGCGGGGGCTACAATGAGCAGTTCTTC.

This clonotype came up many times. The rearrangement uses TRBV5-1 and TRBJ1-4; a possible D gene is TRBD1 (5 bases). The V gene lost 4 bases and the J gene lost 4 bases, with 14 bases spanning the gap. The CDR3 is 15 residues long. Germline V CDR1 and CDR2: SGHRS, YFSETQ. CDR3 protein: CASSPNGGLNEKLFF. The CDR3 nucleotides read TGCGCCAGCAGCCCGAACGGGGGACTTAATGAAAAACTGTTTTTT.

This clonotype was detected only a few times. This chain connects TRBV28 to TRBJ2-7, with 10 positions matching TRBD1. Germline trimming cut 5 bases from V and 4 bases from J; bases unmatched to any gene: 11. The germline gives CDR1 MDHEN, CDR2 SYDVKM. The length of the CDR3 is 16 residues. This CDR3 is CASSLHRTGGEYEQYF. CDR3 sequence (DNA): TGTGCCAGCAGTCTCCACAGGACAGGGGGGGAATACGAGCAGTACTTC.

This clonotype appeared many times. The chain joins TRBV2 to TRBJ1-1, with a tentative D call TRBD1 (6 bases). This CDR3 contains 14 residues. Germline CDR1 reads SNHLY; CDR2 reads FYNNEI. The V end was cut by 7 bases, the J end by 5 bases, with 17 bases between. The CDR3 DNA sequence: TGTGCCAGCATCCCGGCCGGGACACGGACTGAAGCTTTCTTT. It yields the protein CASIPAGTRTEAFF.

This clonotype was observed a handful of times. CDR3 region: CASSPGQGDEKLFF. For the CDR3, the DNA is TGTGCCAGCAGCCCCGGACAGGGGGACGAAAAACTGTTTTTT. The rearrangement uses TRBV7-2 and TRBJ1-4, with 10 bases matching TRBD1. The CDR3 is 14 amino acids. The germline V gene encodes CDR1 SGHTA and CDR2 FQGNSA. Trimming at V came to 5 bases and at J to 8 bases, leaving 5 bases not matched to a gene.

This clonotype was observed at least ten times. V gene TRBV4-3 combines with J gene TRBJ1-1; 8 bases line up with TRBD1. The germline CDR1 and CDR2 sequences are LGHNA and YSLEER. V shed 0 bases, J shed 7 bases, and the junction held 10 bases outside the gene matches. The CDR3 has 16 amino acids. DNA for the CDR3: TGCGCCAGCAGCCAAGATTGGCGGCAGGGGGCGGTTGAAGCTTTCTTT. Its translation: CASSQDWRQGAVEAFF.

This rearrangement joins TRBV7-2 to TRBJ1-1; a possible D gene is TRBD1 (6 bases). This CDR3 contains 15 residues. Germline assignment: CDR1 SGHTA and CDR2 FQGNSA. Between the trimmed V and J ends, which lost 1 base and 4 bases, there was a span of 13 bases. CDR3 coding DNA: TGTGCCAGCAGCTTAGGAGGGGGGAGAAGCACTGAAGCTTTCTTT. Its protein is CASSLGGGRSTEAFF.

This chain links TRBV15 with TRBJ2-7, with TRBD1 matching over 8 bases. CDR1 is LNHNV and CDR2 is YYDKDF in the germline V gene (reference sequence). The CDR3 sequence is 15 residues long. V was pared by 5 bases and J by 2 bases, with 8 bases of the junction left unmatched. The CDR3 is CATSDPDRVAYEQYF. The CDR3 bases are TGTGCCACCAGCGATCCGGACAGGGTCGCCTACGAGCAGTACTTC.

The gene calls are TRBV5-1 and TRBJ2-1; D assignment may be TRBD1 or TRBD2 (6 bases each). V dropped 4 bases and J dropped 7 bases, with 18 bases sitting between them. The CDR3 runs 15 residues. Germline CDR1 reads SGHRS; CDR2 reads YFSETQ. The DNA for the CDR3 is TGCGCCAGCAGCACGAACAGGGACGGAGGGAATGAGCAGTTCTTC. It is translated as CASSTNRDGGNEQFF.

CDR3 residues: CASSFDSTQYF. CDR3 DNA sequence: TGTGCCAGCAGTTTTGACAGCACGCAGTATTTT. The chain uses TRBV6-2 or TRBV6-3 and TRBJ2-3, with D maybe TRBD1 (5 bases). Per the germline V gene, CDR1 is MNHEY and CDR2 is SVGEGT. The CDR3 is 11 amino acids. V lost 4 bases and J 9 bases, leaving 8 bases between the germline ends.

This clonotype was seen a handful of times. The rearrangement uses TRBV29-1 and TRBJ2-3; D not resolved. This CDR3 has 14 residues. Deletions cut 7 bases from V and 4 bases from J, with 18 bases between. Per germline, CDR1 SQVTM and CDR2 ANQGSEA. The CDR3 sequence: CSAQQTAFPDTQYF. For the CDR3, the DNA is TGCAGCGCCCAACAGACTGCCTTCCCAGATACGCAGTATTTT.

The rearrangement links TRBV11-2 to TRBJ1-1; D call uncertain. This CDR3 spans 12 amino acids. Trimming pared 6 bases from V and 5 bases from J, leaving 10 bases between. CDR1 SGHAT and CDR2 FQNNGV come from the germline V gene. The chain's CDR3 is CASRTLRTEAFF. Written as DNA, the CDR3 is TGTGCCAGCAGGACTTTGAGAACTGAAGCTTTCTTT.

The table lists this clonotype with many counts. The J gene is TRBJ1-5, the V gene TRBV3-1; D is unresolved. The V and J ends lost 0 bases and 4 bases respectively, with 1 base between them. The CDR3 has 12 residues. The germline CDR1 and CDR2 sequences are LGHDT and YNNKEL (reference sequence). CDR3 loop: CASSQENQPQHF. In DNA, the CDR3 is TGTGCCAGCAGCCAAGAGAATCAGCCCCAGCATTTT.

This chain joins TRBV6-2 or TRBV6-3 and TRBJ1-1; 9 bases fit TRBD1. This CDR3 has 14 amino acids. The germline V gene encodes CDR1 MNHEY and CDR2 SVGEGT. The V segment lost 4 bases and the J segment 8 bases; nucleotides outside the gene matches: 8. CDR3 DNA sequence: TGTGCCAGCAGTTCGGACAGGGGCGGTTTGGAAGCTTTCTTT. Protein product: CASSSDRGGLEAFF.

The chain uses TRBV9 and TRBJ2-3; a possible D gene is TRBD2 (6 bases). The CDR3 length is 15 residues. Trimming took 1 base from V and 1 from J, leaving 10 bases between them. The germline gives CDR1 SGDLS, CDR2 YYNGEE. The CDR3 bases are TGTGCCAGCAGCGTAACGGGAGATGGCACAGATACGCAGTATTTT. Residues: CASSVTGDGTDTQYF.

The chain links TRBV7-9 to TRBJ1-5; the match to TRBD1 covers 9 bases. CDR3 length: 16 amino acids. The junction had 8 bases not matched to a gene; V was cut back by 5 bases and J by 3 bases. Germline V gene lookup returns CDR1 SEHNR and CDR2 FQNEAQ (reference sequence). The CDR3 reads CASSKGQGTFNQPQHF. DNA of the CDR3: TGTGCCAGCAGCAAGGGACAGGGAACCTTCAATCAGCCCCAGCATTTT. Supplemented by reference TRBV7-9 and TRBJ1-5, the full variable domain reads DTGVSQNPRHKITKRGQNVTFRCDPISEHNRLYWYRQTLGQGPEFLTYFQNEAQLEKSRLLSDRFSAERPKGSFSTLEIQRTEQGDSAMYLCASSKGQGTFNQPQHFGDGTRLSIL.

This chain uses TRBV7-9 with TRBJ2-3, with 9 bases identical to TRBD2. With 6 bases clipped from V and 1 base from J, the junction kept 2 bases outside the gene matches. Germline CDR1 and CDR2: SEHNR and FQNEAQ (reference sequence). CDR3 length: 14 amino acids. The chain's CDR3 is CASRRTSGTDTQYF. The CDR3 DNA follows: TGTGCCAGCAGGCGGACTAGCGGCACAGATACGCAGTATTTT.

This clonotype has a handful of counts. The CDR3 region has the DNA TGTGCCAGCAGGAGCGTCCTAAGCTACGAGCAGTACTTC. It codes for CASRSVLSYEQYF. The chain employs TRBV6-2 or TRBV6-3 and TRBJ2-7; D remains unclear. CDR3 size: 13 residues. V lost 6 bases to trimming and J lost 3 bases, with 12 bases between them. Germline loops: CDR1 MNHEY, CDR2 SVGEGT.

This clonotype was detected ten times or more. The chain recombines TRBV10-3 with TRBJ2-5; TRBD2 agrees at 11 bases. The germline V gene has CDR1 ENHRY and CDR2 SYGVKD. V shed 2 bases, J shed 1 base, and the junction held 3 bases outside the gene matches. The CDR3 has 16 residues. CDR3 bases: TGTGCCATCAGTGAGGGGGGGACTAGCGGCCAAGAGACCCAGTACTTC. Its protein is CAISEGGTSGQETQYF.

In its sample, this clonotype was seen a few times. This chain connects TRBV20-1 to TRBJ2-5; D is unresolved. V gave up 6 bases and J gave up 2 bases, with 13 bases separating them. Germline V gene lookup returns CDR1 DFQATT and CDR2 SNEGSKA (reference sequence). This CDR3 is 13 amino acids long. CDR3 nucleotides: TGCAGTGCAATTAGGCCGCTGCAAGAGACCCAGTACTTC. Amino acid sequence: CSAIRPLQETQYF.

V and J are TRBV7-9 and TRBJ2-7; D is unclear. CDR3 length: 14 residues. V lost 1 base and J 1 base, leaving 8 bases between the germline ends. Per the germline V gene, CDR1 is SEHNR and CDR2 is FQNEAQ (reference sequence). The CDR3 loop reads CASSLESGSYEQYF. In DNA, the CDR3 is TGTGCCAGCAGCTTAGAGTCCGGATCCTACGAGCAGTACTTC.

This clonotype occurred many times. This rearrangement joins TRBV4-2 to TRBJ2-7, with TRBD2 matching over 16 bases. Trimming removed 2 bases from V and 0 bases from J; junction bases left unmatched: 4. CDR3 length: 18 residues. In germline, CDR1 is LGHNA, CDR2 YNFKEQ. CDR3 loop: CASSQLGLAGGSSYEQYF. In DNA, the CDR3 is TGTGCCAGCAGCCAACTGGGACTAGCGGGGGGGAGCTCCTACGAGCAGTACTTC.

The chain recombines TRBV7-2 with TRBJ2-5; 12 bases line up with TRBD2. Germline CDR1 and CDR2: SGHTA and FQGNSA. The CDR3 length is 18 residues. Germline trimming cut 2 bases from V and 1 base from J; bases unmatched to any gene: 8. DNA of the CDR3: TGTGCCAGCAGCTTATCCTCTAGCGGGGGGGCCCGCCAAGAGACCCAGTACTTC. Its protein is CASSLSSSGGARQETQYF.

This clonotype was recorded a few times. The rearrangement joins TRBV19 to TRBJ1-2; D unclear. The CDR3 is 13 amino acids. In germline, CDR1 is LNHDA, CDR2 SQIVND (reference sequence). V gave up 3 bases and J gave up 4 bases, with 9 bases separating them. CDR3 protein: CASSIAGGYGYTF. The CDR3 DNA follows: TGTGCCAGTAGTATTGCGGGAGGCTATGGCTACACCTTC.

This chain joins TRBV20-1 and TRBJ2-7; the D is unclear. Germline CDR1 DFQATT, CDR2 SNEGSKA (reference sequence). The germline V and J ends were trimmed by 0 bases and 3 bases, with 3 bases remaining between them. The CDR3 runs 11 residues. In DNA form, the CDR3 reads TGCAGTGCTAGAGACAACTACGAGCAGTACTTC. Translation gives CSARDNYEQYF.

This clonotype was seen repeatedly, ten times or more. V gene TRBV7-2 combines with J gene TRBJ1-1; D is ambiguous. Trimming pared 2 bases from V and 1 base from J, leaving 8 bases between. Germline CDR1 and CDR2: SGHTA and FQGNSA. This CDR3 region has 14 residues. CDR3 sequence: CASSLWVGNTEAFF. The CDR3 nucleotides are TGTGCCAGCAGCTTATGGGTTGGGAACACTGAAGCTTTCTTT.